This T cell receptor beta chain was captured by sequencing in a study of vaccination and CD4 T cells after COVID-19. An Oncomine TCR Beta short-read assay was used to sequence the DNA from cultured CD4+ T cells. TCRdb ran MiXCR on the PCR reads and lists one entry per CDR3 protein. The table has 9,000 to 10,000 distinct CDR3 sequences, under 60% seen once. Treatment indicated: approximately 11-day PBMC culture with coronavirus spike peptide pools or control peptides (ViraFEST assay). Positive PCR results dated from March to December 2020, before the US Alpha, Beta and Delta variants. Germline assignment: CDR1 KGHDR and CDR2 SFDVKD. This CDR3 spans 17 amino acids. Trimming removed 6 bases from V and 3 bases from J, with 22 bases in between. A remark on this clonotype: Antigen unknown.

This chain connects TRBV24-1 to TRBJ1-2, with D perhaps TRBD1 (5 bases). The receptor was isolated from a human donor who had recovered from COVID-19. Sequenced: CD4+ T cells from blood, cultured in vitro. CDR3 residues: CATSSFVGQGLDYGYTF. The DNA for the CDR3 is TGTGCCACCAGTAGTTTCGTCGGTCAGGGTTTGGACTATGGCTACACCTTC.